Sequencing of this TCR beta chain was carried out in a study of cytomegalovirus exposure and HLA in healthy donors. Study results and limitations: Later analysis found that TCR beta chains associated with HLA were more clonally expanded than other, equally common chains. Later on, an analysis tied 15,000 to 20,000 TCR beta sequences to HLA alleles at 0.05 false discovery rate.

In the case of this clone: Antigen: not known.

The primer mix had 60 Vbeta and 13 Jbeta primers. Assay used: immunoSEQ multiplex PCR; TCRdb lists only in-frame clones, some missing. The data contain 60,000 to 80,000 clones, over 50% of them seen just once; the ten biggest clones take up 2.8%. The clonotype originates from a young man in good health and CMV-seronegative. Sequencing used PBMCs.

DNA for the CDR3: TGTGCCTGGAGTGACGGGACACCTAGCTCCTATAATTCACCCCTCCACTTT. Protein: CAWSDGTPSSYNSPLHF. V and J are TRBV30 and TRBJ1-6; a weak D match, TRBD1 (6 bases). Trimming cost V 1 base and J 0 bases, with 13 bases left between them. The germline CDR1 and CDR2 sequences are GTSNPN and SVGIG (reference sequence). The CDR3 runs 17 residues. Full variable domain (outside the CDR3, taken from reference TRBV30 and TRBJ1-6): SQTIHQWPATLVQPVGSPLSLECTVEGTSNPNLYWYRQAAGRGLQLLFYSVGIGQISSEVPQNLSASRPQDRQFILSSKKLLLSDSGFYLCAWSDGTPSSYNSPLHFGNGTRLTVT.